Given below is one T cell receptor beta chain in context. What it binds is not known. The data were taken from a study of Graves' ophthalmopathy and Graves' hyperthyroidism. CDR3 size: 14 residues. V shed 1 base and J shed 0 bases, with 7 bases lying between them. CDR1 is MGHRA, CDR2 YSYEKL, per germline. The authors defined stable hyperthyroidism as no ophthalmopathy within 18 months of follow-up. The authors amplified TCR beta CDR3 regions from RNA transcripts. The first-round RT-PCR employed HTBI primers together with the Qiagen OneStep RT-PCR kit. A multiplex PCR was then performed as the second round. TCRdb re-called the multiplex PCR reads with MiXCR, one entry per CDR3 protein. The sample contains 400,000 to 450,000 distinct CDR3 sequences, around 21% of which appear only once. Findings and limits, study-wide: Sensitivity reached 87.88% and specificity roughly 81% for a 13-signature model separating ophthalmopathy from stable hyperthyroidism. Most expanded thyroid clonotypes above 0.001 frequency also appeared in blood.

The TCR sequence derives from a woman aged 18-29 years with stable Graves' hyperthyroidism. The sequenced sample consisted of peripheral blood. The chain is built from TRBV4-1 and TRBJ2-7; D uncertain. This CDR3 reads CASSQAGFSYEQYF. CDR3 nucleotides: TGCGCCAGCAGCCAAGCGGGCTTCTCCTACGAGCAGTACTTC.